The 17 T cell receptor beta chains reported below all come from one sample, sequenced in a study of cytomegalovirus exposure and HLA in healthy donors. Primers included in the PCR were 60 Vbeta and 13 Jbeta primers. Produced via immunoSEQ multiplex PCR; TCRdb's table is partial and in-frame only. The sample contains around 150,000 clones, about 78% of which appear only once. Sequenced input: PBMCs. These receptors all come from a male donor in good health and CMV-seronegative.

This clone turned up a few times. Compared with germline, one end of the junction differs, possibly owing to a read error. V usage is TRBV6-5 and J usage is TRBJ1-2; 9 bases are shared with TRBD1. Germline loops: CDR1 MNHEY, CDR2 SVGAGI. The length of the CDR3 is 15 residues. CDR3 sequence reads: CASSLEKQGASGYPF. The CDR3 DNA follows: TGTGCCAGCAGTCTAGAAAAACAGGGGGCGTCGGGCTACCCCTTC.

In regard to this clone: One junction end does not reproduce the germline sequence, and a read error may be involved. This rearrangement joins TRBV30 to TRBJ1-2; no reliable D call. This CDR3 comprises 13 residues. Per germline, CDR1 GTSNPN and CDR2 SVGIG (reference sequence). The CDR3 sequence is CAWQIREGYGYPF. The CDR3 DNA sequence: TGTGCCTGGCAAATAAGGGAGGGCTATGGCTACCCCTTC. The full variable domain, rest sourced from reference TRBV30 and TRBJ1-2, is SQTIHQWPATLVQPVGSPLSLECTVEGTSNPNLYWYRQAAGRGLQLLFYSVGIGQISSEVPQNLSASRPQDRQFILSSKKLLLSDSGFYLCAWQIREGYGYPFGSGTRLTVV.

The chain couples TRBV29-1 to TRBJ2-7, with 7 bases fitting TRBD2. Germline trimming cut 1 base from V and 4 bases from J; bases unmatched to any gene: 19. From germline, CDR1 is SQVTM and CDR2 ANQGSEA. The CDR3 loop spans 18 amino acids. CDR3 DNA sequence: TGCAGCGTTGAAGGCCGCGGGATCCGCGGGGGTTTGAAGTACGAGCAGTACTTC. Translated: CSVEGRGIRGGLKYEQYF.

The rearrangement links TRBV28 to TRBJ2-7, with 7 bases identical to TRBD1. V was clipped by 5 bases and J by 6 bases; unmatched bases: 7. Germline V CDR1 and CDR2: MDHEN, SYDVKM. The CDR3 runs 13 residues. This chain's CDR3 is CASSPGQTSEQYF. The CDR3 nucleotides read TGTGCCAGCAGTCCGGGACAGACCTCCGAGCAGTACTTC.

J is TRBJ2-1 and V is TRBV9, with D maybe TRBD2 (6 bases). Trimming cost V 7 bases and J 6 bases, with 23 bases left between them. The CDR3 has 16 residues. The germline CDR1 and CDR2 sequences are SGDLS and YYNGEE. The chain's CDR3 is CASSGGRGWGVNEQFF. DNA for the CDR3: TGTGCCAGCTCAGGAGGGCGCGGTTGGGGAGTCAATGAGCAGTTCTTC.

The chain employs TRBV4-2 and TRBJ2-1; unclear D gene. Trimming shortened V by 3 bases and J by 6 bases, and 9 bases separated the two germline ends. The germline gives CDR1 LGHNA, CDR2 YNFKEQ. CDR3 length equals 13 residues. This chain's CDR3 is CASSHLPSNEQFF. CDR3 in DNA: TGTGCCAGCAGCCATCTCCCCTCCAATGAGCAGTTCTTC.

This rearrangement joins TRBV5-6 to TRBJ2-4; TRBD1 matches 11 bases. Unmatched junction bases numbered 12, after V lost 4 bases and J lost 0 bases. CDR1 and CDR2 (germline): SGHDT, YYEEEE. CDR3 length equals 19 residues. The CDR3 sequence: CASSTDRGLLRLAKNIQYF. The CDR3, as DNA: TGTGCCAGCAGCACGGACAGGGGGCTTTTAAGGTTAGCCAAAAACATTCAGTACTTC.

This clone was seen only a few times. The chain joins TRBV18 to TRBJ2-7; tentative D call: TRBD2 (6 bases). CDR3 size: 21 residues. Germline CDR1 KGHSH, CDR2 LQKENI. Trimming took off 4 bases at V and 2 bases at J, with 33 bases between the two ends. The CDR3 protein is CASSRHLPSPPFLAEPYEQYF. CDR3 nucleotide sequence: TGTGCCAGCTCACGCCACCTTCCGTCCCCCCCTTTTTTAGCGGAACCCTACGAGCAGTACTTC.

The rearrangement joins TRBV5-1 to TRBJ2-7; D might be TRBD2 (5 bases). The CDR3 runs 17 residues. V was clipped by 0 bases and J by 0 bases, with 16 bases between them. Germline V gene lookup returns CDR1 SGHRS and CDR2 YFSETQ. CDR3 nucleotides: TGCGCCAGCAGCTTGGCTACCGGGATTTCCCACTCCTACGAGCAGTACTTC. Its translation: CASSLATGISHSYEQYF.

The rearrangement uses TRBV6-5 and TRBJ1-5; 8 bases line up with TRBD1. There are 13 residues in the CDR3. CDR1 MNHEY and CDR2 SVGAGI come from the germline V gene. V trimming: 6 bases; J trimming: 4 bases; junction bases outside the gene matches: 2. The CDR3 DNA sequence: TGTGCCAGCAGAGGACAGGGTAATCAGCCCCAGCATTTT. Residues: CASRGQGNQPQHF.

The V and J genes are TRBV6-5 and TRBJ2-5; D is ambiguous. Trimming removed 4 bases from V and 1 base from J, with 10 bases in between. Germline assignment: CDR1 MNHEY and CDR2 SVGAGI. The CDR3 length is 14 residues. The CDR3 region has the DNA TGTGCCAGCAGTTCCCCGCGAACCCAAGAGACCCAGTACTTC. This translates into CASSSPRTQETQYF.

The genes are TRBV5-1 and TRBJ1-5; D is unclear. Germline V CDR1 and CDR2: SGHRS, YFSETQ. The CDR3 is 13 residues long. V lost 2 bases, J lost 4 bases, and 7 bases lay in between. The CDR3 nucleotides are TGCGCCAGCAGCTTCGACTCTAATCAGCCCCAGCATTTT. Translated: CASSFDSNQPQHF. The variable domain in full, completed from reference TRBV5-1 and TRBJ1-5, reads KAGVTQTPRYLIKTRGQQVTLSCSPISGHRSVSWYQQTPGQGLQFLFEYFSETQRNKGNFPGRFSGRQFSNSRSEMNVSTLELGDSALYLCASSFDSNQPQHFGDGTRLSIL.

The CDR3 bases are TGCGCCAGCAGAAAAACAGGGAACTCCTACAATGAGCAGTTCTTC. It is translated as CASRKTGNSYNEQFF. The rearrangement joins TRBV5-1 to TRBJ2-1; a weak D match, TRBD1 (6 bases). Trimming took 5 bases from V and 0 from J, leaving 12 bases between them. Per germline, CDR1 SGHRS and CDR2 YFSETQ. The CDR3 runs 15 residues.

The table lists this clone with a few counts. This chain connects TRBV27 to TRBJ1-1; 7 bases match TRBD1. The CDR3 contains 13 residues. The V gene end was trimmed by 6 bases and the J gene end by 1 base; junction bases not matched to a gene: 2. Germline CDR1 reads MNHEY; CDR2 reads SMNVEV (reference sequence). CDR3 sequence: CASRYRGNTEAFF. In nucleotides, the CDR3 is TGTGCCAGCAGGTACAGGGGGAACACTGAAGCTTTCTTT.

The CDR3 nucleotides read TGTGCCATCAGAGGGAGTTTGGGAGAGACCCAGTACTTC. It encodes CAIRGSLGETQYF. The chain employs TRBV10-3 and TRBJ2-5, with a possible D match to TRBD2 (5 bases). The CDR3 has 13 residues. In germline, CDR1 is ENHRY, CDR2 SYGVKD. The V end was cut by 6 bases, the J end by 4 bases, with 12 bases between.

This rearrangement joins TRBV4-3 to TRBJ1-2; 8 nucleotides agree with TRBD1. Trimming took 4 bases from V and 0 from J; bases not matched to a gene: 1. CDR3 length: 14 amino acids. CDR1 is LGHNA and CDR2 is YSLEER in the germline V gene. The CDR3 bases are TGCGCCAGCAGCCTGGGACAGGCTAACTATGGCTACACCTTC. It translates to CASSLGQANYGYTF.

This clone occurred once. The V gene is TRBV29-1, the J gene TRBJ2-1, with TRBD2 matching over 8 bases. Germline CDR1 is SQVTM and CDR2 is ANQGSEA. The CDR3 sequence is 14 residues long. V was clipped by 4 bases and J by 7 bases; unmatched bases: 9. As DNA, the CDR3 is TGCAGCGTTGGAGGCGGGAGGCGTTTGAATGAGCAGTTCTTC. This encodes CSVGGGRRLNEQFF.